The rows below give T cell receptor beta chains drawn from one sample of a study of vaccination and CD4 T cells after COVID-19. TCRdb reprocessed the PCR reads via MiXCR and lists one record per CDR3 protein. The data hold 25,000 to 30,000 distinct CDR3 sequences, with 40% to 55% observed a single time. These receptors have no identified antigens. This material consisted of CD4+ T cells from blood, cultured in vitro, taken before SARS-CoV-2 vaccination. These receptors came from a human donor who received a COVID-19 vaccine. Each CDR3 is given with its conserved first and last residue. Each record gives: CDR3 DNA, CDR3 protein, CDR3 length, V gene, J gene, clone size, D gene. D genes are given only for firm matches. Size values are once, few and many counts, or a class for expanded clones, and some rows have none.

cdr3_nt: TGTGCCAGCAGTGTTGGGGCAGATCGGGAGACCCAGTACTTC
cdr3_aa: CASSVGADRETQYF
cdr3_length: 14
v_call: TRBV6-1
j_call: TRBJ2-5
clone_size: NA
d_call: NA

cdr3_nt: TGTGCCAGCAGCTTGACAGGGGATCGGACTGAAGCTTTCTTT
cdr3_aa: CASSLTGDRTEAFF
cdr3_length: 14
v_call: TRBV7-9
j_call: TRBJ1-1
clone_size: NA
d_call: TRBD1

cdr3_nt: TGTGCCAGCAGCGGTGGGGGGGCCTATGGCTACACCTTC
cdr3_aa: CASSGGGAYGYTF
cdr3_length: 13
v_call: TRBV7-2
j_call: TRBJ1-2
clone_size: few
d_call: NA

cdr3_nt: TGTGCCAGCAGCTTGTTCAACAGGGGCGGCTATGGCTACACCTTC
cdr3_aa: CASSLFNRGGYGYTF
cdr3_length: 15
v_call: TRBV7-2
j_call: TRBJ1-2
clone_size: few
d_call: TRBD1

cdr3_nt: TGTGCCTGGAGTGTACCCCCGGCTGGAGCTTTCTTT
cdr3_aa: CAWSVPPAGAFF
cdr3_length: 12
v_call: TRBV30
j_call: TRBJ1-1
clone_size: few
d_call: NA

cdr3_nt: TGTGCCTGGAGTGGGGGGACAAATCAGCCCCAGCATTTT
cdr3_aa: CAWSGGTNQPQHF
cdr3_length: 13
v_call: TRBV30
j_call: TRBJ1-5
clone_size: few
d_call: NA

cdr3_nt: TGTGCCAGCAGCCAACACAGGGGAACTAACTATGGCTACACCTTC
cdr3_aa: CASSQHRGTNYGYTF
cdr3_length: 15
v_call: TRBV14
j_call: TRBJ1-2
clone_size: NA
d_call: TRBD1

cdr3_nt: TGCAGTGCCGACAGGGTCGAGCATTCACCCCTCCACTTT
cdr3_aa: CSADRVEHSPLHF
cdr3_length: 13
v_call: TRBV20-1
j_call: TRBJ1-6
clone_size: NA
d_call: TRBD1

cdr3_nt: TGTGCCAGTGGGACAGGGGCAGGGAATCAGCCCCAGCATTTT
cdr3_aa: CASGTGAGNQPQHF
cdr3_length: 14
v_call: TRBV12-3/TRBV12-4
j_call: TRBJ1-5
clone_size: NA
d_call: TRBD1

cdr3_nt: TGTGCCAGCTCACCAAACCCCCAGAACGAGCAGTACTTC
cdr3_aa: CASSPNPQNEQYF
cdr3_length: 13
v_call: TRBV18
j_call: TRBJ2-7
clone_size: NA
d_call: NA

cdr3_nt: TGCAGTGCTAGTTCCCCCCCCTACAATGAGCAGTTCTTC
cdr3_aa: CSASSPPYNEQFF
cdr3_length: 13
v_call: TRBV20-1
j_call: TRBJ2-1
clone_size: few
d_call: NA

cdr3_nt: TGCAGTGCTCTTCGTTTCCCGGGACAGGGGTTGAACACTGAAGCTTTCTTT
cdr3_aa: CSALRFPGQGLNTEAFF
cdr3_length: 17
v_call: TRBV20-1
j_call: TRBJ1-1
clone_size: NA
d_call: TRBD1

cdr3_nt: TGTGCCAGCAGTTCCCCCGGGACAAACAGGGGGACCCAGTACTTC
cdr3_aa: CASSSPGTNRGTQYF
cdr3_length: 15
v_call: TRBV6-5
j_call: TRBJ2-5
clone_size: once
d_call: TRBD1

cdr3_nt: TGTGCCACCAGTGTTCTCGACTATCGGGGCTACACCTTC
cdr3_aa: CATSVLDYRGYTF
cdr3_length: 13
v_call: TRBV24-1
j_call: TRBJ1-2
clone_size: NA
d_call: NA

cdr3_nt: TGTGCCAGCAGCTTAGATTCTACAGGGTGGGGTGGCTACACCTTC
cdr3_aa: CASSLDSTGWGGYTF
cdr3_length: 15
v_call: TRBV7-9
j_call: TRBJ1-2
clone_size: NA
d_call: NA

cdr3_nt: TGTGCCAGCGGATCTTTGGATTCGCAGTTCTTC
cdr3_aa: CASGSLDSQFF
cdr3_length: 11
v_call: TRBV11-1
j_call: TRBJ2-1
clone_size: once
d_call: NA

cdr3_nt: TGTGCCTGGGGACAGGACCCGGGTAGGGGCTCTGGAAACACCATATATTTT
cdr3_aa: CAWGQDPGRGSGNTIYF
cdr3_length: 17
v_call: TRBV30
j_call: TRBJ1-3
clone_size: NA
d_call: TRBD1

cdr3_nt: TGCGCCAGCAGCTCGTCCCGGGACAGGATTTCCTACTATGGCTACACCTTC
cdr3_aa: CASSSSRDRISYYGYTF
cdr3_length: 17
v_call: TRBV5-1
j_call: TRBJ1-2
clone_size: NA
d_call: TRBD1

cdr3_nt: TGTGCCAGACGACTCCGGAGGGCGGGGAATGGAGCTTTCTTT
cdr3_aa: CARRLRRAGNGAFF
cdr3_length: 14
v_call: TRBV9
j_call: TRBJ1-1
clone_size: NA
d_call: NA

cdr3_nt: TGTGCCAGCAGTGGCTTGAGGATCGATCAAGAGACCCAGTACTTC
cdr3_aa: CASSGLRIDQETQYF
cdr3_length: 15
v_call: TRBV2
j_call: TRBJ2-5
clone_size: NA
d_call: NA

cdr3_nt: TGTGCCAGTAGTACCCAGACAGGGCCGAGACCTGAAGCTTTCTTT
cdr3_aa: CASSTQTGPRPEAFF
cdr3_length: 15
v_call: TRBV19
j_call: TRBJ1-1
clone_size: few
d_call: TRBD1

cdr3_nt: TGCAGTGCTGATCCCTCGCCGTGGGGACAGGGCGGCGGCTACACCTTC
cdr3_aa: CSADPSPWGQGGGYTF
cdr3_length: 16
v_call: TRBV20-1
j_call: TRBJ1-2
clone_size: once
d_call: TRBD1

cdr3_nt: TGTGCCACCAGTGATCCCTGGGGTAGCGGGGGTATTGAGACCCAGTACTTC
cdr3_aa: CATSDPWGSGGIETQYF
cdr3_length: 17
v_call: TRBV24-1
j_call: TRBJ2-5
clone_size: few
d_call: TRBD2

cdr3_nt: TGTGCCACCAGTGATTTTGGGGGGCACGCCTACAATGAGCAGATCTTC
cdr3_aa: CATSDFGGHAYNEQIF
cdr3_length: 16
v_call: TRBV24-1
j_call: TRBJ2-1
clone_size: NA
d_call: NA

cdr3_nt: TGTGCCAGCAGCTTATCTGGTTACGAGCAGTACTTC
cdr3_aa: CASSLSGYEQYF
cdr3_length: 12
v_call: TRBV7-9
j_call: TRBJ2-7
clone_size: NA
d_call: NA

cdr3_nt: TGTGCCAGCAGCTTAACACAGGGGAGGGAAGAGACCCAGTACTTC
cdr3_aa: CASSLTQGREETQYF
cdr3_length: 15
v_call: TRBV7-9
j_call: TRBJ2-5
clone_size: NA
d_call: NA

cdr3_nt: TGTGCCAGTAACGGGGGCGCTGGGAGAGATTCACCCCTCCACTTT
cdr3_aa: CASNGGAGRDSPLHF
cdr3_length: 15
v_call: TRBV19
j_call: TRBJ1-6
clone_size: NA
d_call: NA

cdr3_nt: TGTGCCATCCAGTCCGGGGGCGAGGGCGAGCAGTACTTC
cdr3_aa: CAIQSGGEGEQYF
cdr3_length: 13
v_call: TRBV10-3
j_call: TRBJ2-7
clone_size: NA
d_call: NA

cdr3_nt: TGTGCCAGCAGTCCCACCGCCGACACGACAGGGCACGAGCAGTACTTC
cdr3_aa: CASSPTADTTGHEQYF
cdr3_length: 16
v_call: TRBV12-3/TRBV12-4
j_call: TRBJ2-7
clone_size: NA
d_call: TRBD1

cdr3_nt: TGCAGTGCACGAATAGGGGGGCCAGATACGCAGTATTTT
cdr3_aa: CSARIGGPDTQYF
cdr3_length: 13
v_call: TRBV20-1
j_call: TRBJ2-3
clone_size: NA
d_call: NA